The 31 T cell receptor beta chains below come from one sample, sequenced in a study of Graves' ophthalmopathy and Graves' hyperthyroidism. Scientists amplified the TCR beta CDR3 regions from RNA transcripts. An opening RT-PCR round employed HTBI primers and preceded a second-round multiplex PCR. TCRdb called the multiplex PCR reads again in MiXCR, with one record for every CDR3 protein. The data show some 360,000 distinct CDR3 sequences, approximately 18% seen once. The material sequenced was peripheral blood. The receptors shown here come from an adult woman with stable Graves' hyperthyroidism.

This clonotype was seen at least ten times. The rearrangement joins TRBV30 to TRBJ1-5; the D is unclear. This CDR3 spans 16 amino acids. V gave up 2 bases and J gave up 4 bases, with 18 bases separating them. CDR1 GTSNPN and CDR2 SVGIG come from the germline V gene (reference sequence). In DNA form, the CDR3 reads TGTGCCTGGAGTCCCGGTCCCTCCGTATTTAATCAGCCCCAGCATTTT. Its protein is CAWSPGPSVFNQPQHF.

The sample holds many counts of this clonotype. The chain combines TRBV20-1 with TRBJ2-7, with D perhaps TRBD2 (5 bases). This CDR3 spans 12 amino acids. Trimming removed 4 bases from V and 3 bases from J, with 10 bases in between. Germline assignment: CDR1 DFQATT and CDR2 SNEGSKA (reference sequence). CDR3 DNA: TGCAGTGCTAAAGCGGATTTCTACGAGCAGTACTTC. This encodes CSAKADFYEQYF.

This clonotype was recorded at least ten times. This rearrangement joins TRBV4-1 to TRBJ2-7; D gene ambiguous. CDR3 length equals 18 residues. Germline V gene data show CDR1 as MGHRA and CDR2 as YSYEKL. The V end was cut by 4 bases, the J end by 2 bases, with 24 bases between. The CDR3: CASSPLNIPRTITYEQYF. The CDR3 DNA reads as TGCGCCAGCAGCCCATTGAATATTCCAAGGACGATAACCTACGAGCAGTACTTC.

This clonotype was observed a few times. The chain uses TRBV14 and TRBJ2-7; 10 bases match TRBD2. The CDR3 runs to 16 residues. Losses at the gene ends were 0 bases for V and 6 bases for J; bases not matched to a gene: 8. CDR1 is SGHDN and CDR2 is FVKESK in the germline V gene. The CDR3 sequence: CASSQDELAGLLEQYF. DNA of the CDR3: TGTGCCAGCAGCCAAGATGAACTAGCGGGGCTTCTCGAGCAGTACTTC.

Ten or more counts support this clonotype. A much bigger clone sits one base away, suggesting this may be a read error. The rearrangement uses TRBV12-3 or TRBV12-4 and TRBJ1-1, with TRBD1 as a possible D gene (5 bases). This CDR3 contains 14 residues. CDR3 sequence (DNA): TGTGCCAGCGAAACACCGGGACGTAACACTGAAGCTTGCTTT. It specifies CASETPGRNTEACF.

This clonotype was seen ten or more times. The CDR3 nucleotides read TGTGCCAGCTCACCACTGGGAGATGGAAACACCATATATTTT. Its translation: CASSPLGDGNTIYF. The chain is built from TRBV18 and TRBJ1-3; D unclear. V was cut by 1 base and J by 3 bases, with 7 bases left in between. Germline V gene data show CDR1 as KGHSH and CDR2 as LQKENI. The CDR3 runs 14 residues.

At least ten counts were recorded for this clonotype. The chain links TRBV27 to TRBJ2-3, with D possibly matching TRBD2 (6 bases). With 4 bases removed from V and 0 bases from J, the gap between germline ends came to 11 bases. Germline CDR1 MNHEY, CDR2 SMNVEV (reference sequence). CDR3 length equals 15 residues. The CDR3 loop is CASSSRTISTDTQYF. Written as DNA, the CDR3 is TGTGCCAGCAGTTCCCGGACTATAAGCACAGATACGCAGTATTTT.

The chain recombines TRBV28 with TRBJ2-7; D is perhaps TRBD1 (6 bases). Trimming stripped 4 bases from V and 0 bases from J, with 16 bases between. This CDR3 is built from 16 residues. The germline CDR1 and CDR2 sequences are MDHEN and SYDVKM. In DNA, the CDR3 is TGTGCCAGCAGTTCCCCGCCGGGACATAGCTCCTACGAGCAGTACTTC. Translating it yields CASSSPPGHSSYEQYF.

At least ten counts were recorded for this clonotype. The chain joins TRBV12-3 or TRBV12-4 to TRBJ2-7, with D tentatively TRBD1 or TRBD2 (5 bases each). Trimming left V 6 bases short and J 1 base short, with 16 bases between. This CDR3 contains 15 residues. The CDR3, as DNA: TGTGCCAGCAGCCTGGGCGTTGGGGGTTCCTACGAGCAGTACTTC. It codes for CASSLGVGGSYEQYF.

The table lists this clonotype with many counts. The V and J genes are TRBV5-5 and TRBJ1-5, with TRBD1 matching 9 bases. CDR3 length: 15 residues. The junction had 7 bases not matched to a gene; V was cut back by 4 bases and J by 5 bases. Germline CDR1 is SGHKS and CDR2 is YYEKEE (reference sequence). The CDR3 spells CASSLTTGGHQPQHF. The CDR3 DNA is TGTGCCAGCAGCCTTACGACAGGGGGTCATCAGCCCCAGCATTTT.

In its sample, this clonotype was seen many times. The genes are TRBV19 and TRBJ2-7; 10 bases map to TRBD2. V lost 5 bases, J lost 3 bases, and 7 bases stayed unmatched. The CDR3 contains 15 residues. Germline V gene data show CDR1 as LNHDA and CDR2 as SQIVND (reference sequence). The CDR3 region is CASSPGLAEDYEQYF. The CDR3, as DNA: TGTGCCAGTAGTCCAGGACTAGCGGAGGACTACGAGCAGTACTTC.

This clonotype was picked up many times. The genes are TRBV27 and TRBJ2-5; maybe TRBD1 (5 bases). V gave up 5 bases and J gave up 7 bases, with 17 bases separating them. The CDR3 is made up of 14 amino acids. CDR1 is MNHEY, CDR2 SMNVEV, per germline (reference sequence). The CDR3 loop reads CASSVQVLDGTQYF. DNA of the CDR3: TGTGCCAGCAGTGTACAGGTTCTGGATGGGACCCAGTACTTC.

The table lists this clonotype with many counts. This chain links TRBV20-1 with TRBJ2-7; D could derive from TRBD1 or TRBD2 (5 bases each). Germline V gene data show CDR1 as DFQATT and CDR2 as SNEGSKA (reference sequence). This CDR3 is 14 amino acids long. The V gene lost 6 bases and the J gene lost 0 bases, with 15 bases spanning the gap. CDR3 protein: CSALTWGSSYEQYF. The CDR3 DNA reads as TGCAGTGCCCTCACCTGGGGGAGCTCCTACGAGCAGTACTTC.

At least ten counts were recorded for this clonotype. The chain is built from TRBV5-5 and TRBJ2-7; no clear D. Deletions cut 3 bases from V and 0 bases from J, with 7 bases between. The CDR3 is 13 residues long. Germline V gene data show CDR1 as SGHKS and CDR2 as YYEKEE (reference sequence). The CDR3, as DNA: TGTGCCAGCAGCTCCTGGGGCTCCTACGAGCAGTACTTC. It specifies CASSSWGSYEQYF. The entire variable domain, with the rest obtained from reference TRBV5-5 and TRBJ2-7, is as follows: DAGVTQSPTHLIKTRGQQVTLRCSPISGHKSVSWYQQVLGQGPQFIFQYYEKEERGRGNFPDRFSARQFPNYSSELNVNALLLGDSALYLCASSSWGSYEQYFGPGTRLTVT.

In its sample, this clonotype was seen many times. V is TRBV28 and J is TRBJ1-5; D uncertain. The CDR3 extends over 13 amino acids. Germline CDR1 and CDR2: MDHEN and SYDVKM. V was trimmed by 10 bases and J by 1 base, leaving 11 bases between them. The CDR3 sequence is CATRFESNQPQHF. The CDR3, as DNA: TGTGCCACCCGATTTGAAAGCAATCAGCCCCAGCATTTT.

This clonotype was found many times. The chain carries TRBV6-1 and TRBJ1-2; D is possibly TRBD1 (6 bases). Germline V gene sequence: CDR1 MNHNS, CDR2 SASEGT. The CDR3 sequence is 14 residues long. The V end lost 2 bases, the J end lost 8 bases, and 15 bases lay between the germline ends. The CDR3 region is CASSELVGQNGYTF. In DNA, the CDR3 is TGTGCCAGCAGTGAATTGGTAGGACAGAACGGCTACACCTTC.

In this sample, this clonotype turned up a few times. V gene TRBV19 combines with J gene TRBJ2-6; a weak D match, TRBD1 (5 bases). The CDR3 has 20 amino acids. Germline V CDR1 and CDR2: LNHDA, SQIVND (reference sequence). Trimming pared 0 bases from V and 3 bases from J, leaving 21 bases between. The CDR3 DNA sequence: TGTGCCAGTAGTATAGATCTGGGCAGGGCGGCTTTCGGTGGGGCCAACGTCCTGACTTTC. Translating gives CASSIDLGRAAFGGANVLTF.

The chain links TRBV6-1 to TRBJ1-2; no reliable D call. In germline, CDR1 is MNHNS, CDR2 SASEGT. The CDR3 contains 9 residues. Trimming removed 9 bases from V and 8 bases from J, with 7 bases in between. The CDR3 DNA follows: TGTGCCAGTGGGGAGGGCTACACCTTC. Its translation is CASGEGYTF.

Notes on this clonotype: This may stem from a read error, because a much larger clone lies one nucleotide away. V and J are TRBV11-2 and TRBJ1-1, with D possibly matching TRBD1 (5 bases). The V gene's germline CDR1 is SGHAT and CDR2 FQNNGV. The CDR3 is 14 residues long. V was cut by 5 bases and J by 4 bases, with 14 bases left in between. The CDR3 loop is CASSQAGSVTEAFF. The CDR3, as DNA: TGTGCCAGCAGCCAAGCAGGGTCGGTCACTGAAGCTTTCTTT.

This clonotype occurred many times. The chain combines TRBV30 with TRBJ2-6; 10 bases agree with TRBD1. V lost 2 bases to trimming and J lost 7 bases; unmatched junction nucleotides: 2. The CDR3 spans 14 residues. CDR1 is GTSNPN, CDR2 SVGIG, per germline (reference sequence). The CDR3 DNA reads TGTGCCTGGAGTAGGACAGGGGGAGCCAACGTCCTGACTTTC. Translated: CAWSRTGGANVLTF.

This clonotype was picked up many times. This chain uses TRBV12-3 or TRBV12-4 with TRBJ1-1; perhaps TRBD1 as D (6 bases). V lost 4 bases and J 5 bases, leaving 14 bases between the germline ends. The CDR3 is 14 residues long. CDR3 sequence reads: CASSSQGGGTEAFF. The CDR3 region has the DNA TGTGCCAGCAGTTCACAGGGTGGAGGGACTGAAGCTTTCTTT.

There are many counts of this clonotype. The chain combines TRBV3-1 with TRBJ2-7, with 11 bases fitting TRBD1. This CDR3 contains 15 residues. Germline values: CDR1 LGHDT, CDR2 YNNKEL (reference sequence). The trim removed 2 bases at V and 3 bases at J, leaving 3 bases unmatched. The CDR3 here is CASSQLGQGVYEQYF. Here the CDR3 DNA reads TGTGCCAGCAGCCAACTGGGACAGGGGGTCTACGAGCAGTACTTC.

The rearrangement links TRBV9 to TRBJ2-2, with D perhaps TRBD2 (7 bases). The length of the CDR3 is 16 residues. Deletions cut 4 bases from V and 0 bases from J, with 13 bases between. CDR1 is SGDLS and CDR2 is YYNGEE in the germline V gene. The CDR3 loop is CASSRGGGANTGELFF. The DNA of the CDR3 is TGTGCCAGCAGCCGAGGGGGGGGAGCGAACACCGGGGAGCTGTTTTTT.

This chain uses TRBV6-1 with TRBJ1-1; 8 bases agree with TRBD1. With 7 bases clipped from V and 7 bases from J, the junction kept 2 bases outside the gene matches. Germline assignment: CDR1 MNHNS and CDR2 SASEGT. The CDR3 is 11 residues long. The CDR3 nucleotides are TGTGCCAGCAACAGGGGGATTGAAGCTTTCTTT. As protein: CASNRGIEAFF.

This clonotype has a count of ten or more. This chain uses TRBV19 with TRBJ1-5; 7 bases fit TRBD1. From germline, CDR1 is LNHDA and CDR2 SQIVND (reference sequence). The CDR3 totals 18 residues. With V trimmed by 5 bases and J by 0 bases, 13 bases remained unmatched. CDR3 sequence reads: CASSVPGTDYLSNQPQHF. CDR3 coding DNA: TGTGCCAGTAGTGTCCCAGGGACAGATTATCTTAGCAATCAGCCCCAGCATTTT.

The sample holds many counts of this clonotype. The chain uses TRBV12-3 or TRBV12-4 and TRBJ1-5; possibly TRBD1 for D (6 bases). Between the trimmed V and J ends, which lost 5 bases and 3 bases, there was a span of 14 bases. The CDR3 length is 15 residues. DNA for the CDR3: TGTGCCAGCAGTCCCATTGGGGGGCCCAATCAGCCCCAGCATTTT. It specifies CASSPIGGPNQPQHF.

This clonotype was observed many times. This chain joins TRBV28 and TRBJ2-2; 11 bases are a match to TRBD1. Germline V gene lookup returns CDR1 MDHEN and CDR2 SYDVKM. This CDR3 region has 19 residues. With V trimmed by 4 bases and J by 6 bases, 16 bases remained unmatched. CDR3 sequence reads: CASSSTTITGTGGAGELFF. DNA of the CDR3: TGTGCCAGCAGTTCCACGACAATCACCGGGACAGGGGGTGCCGGGGAGCTGTTTTTT.

This chain joins TRBV11-2 and TRBJ1-4; D unclear. The CDR3 covers 16 residues. CDR1 and CDR2 from the germline V gene are SGHAT and FQNNGV. The V and J ends lost 2 bases and 4 bases respectively, with 14 bases between them. CDR3: CASSLKAASLNEKLFF. For the CDR3, the DNA is TGTGCCAGCAGCTTAAAAGCAGCCTCACTTAATGAAAAACTGTTTTTT.

This clonotype was recorded at least ten times. The gene calls are TRBV12-3 or TRBV12-4 and TRBJ2-7; D is undetermined. The CDR3 is made up of 10 amino acids. Trimming removed 6 bases at V and 1 base at J, with 1 base between. This chain's CDR3 is CASRSYEQYF. Here the CDR3 DNA reads TGTGCCAGCAGGTCCTACGAGCAGTACTTC.

This clonotype was counted at least ten times. V and J are TRBV12-5 and TRBJ1-6; 7 bases are a match to TRBD1. In germline, CDR1 is LGHNT, CDR2 FRNRAP. CDR3 length: 14 residues. V shed 6 bases, J shed 8 bases, and the junction held 7 bases outside the gene matches. The CDR3 nucleotides read TGTGCTAGTGGCCCCGGGACAGATGATTCACCCCTCCACTTT. As protein: CASGPGTDDSPLHF.

The table lists this clonotype with many counts. The chain recombines TRBV28 with TRBJ2-5, with unresolved D. CDR3 length: 13 residues. Looked up from germline, CDR1 is MDHEN and CDR2 is SYDVKM. V was trimmed by 3 bases and J by 2 bases, leaving 7 bases between them. CDR3: CASSFRVQETQYF. The CDR3 DNA follows: TGTGCCAGCAGTTTTAGGGTTCAAGAGACCCAGTACTTC.